Presented here are 19 T cell receptor beta chains from one specimen sequenced in a study of blood T cell repertoires in COVID-19. Assay: immunoSEQ multiplex PCR; the TCRdb copy retains only in-frame clones and omits some. The sample has roughly 70,000 clones, about 90% seen once. Sample: peripheral blood. Receptors originate from a man between 50 and 59 years old with COVID-19, enrolled during active disease.

This chain joins TRBV28 and TRBJ1-2, with 7 nucleotides matching TRBD1. The V segment lost 5 bases and the J segment 4 bases; nucleotides outside the gene matches: 13. CDR3 length equals 16 residues. Germline CDR1 reads MDHEN; CDR2 reads SYDVKM. Here the CDR3 DNA reads TGTGCCAGCAGTGACTGGGGACAGATTACACCCTATGGCTACACCTTC. Its translation is CASSDWGQITPYGYTF.

The chain is built from TRBV29-1 and TRBJ2-1, with D possibly matching TRBD2 (6 bases). The V end lost 6 bases, the J end lost 1 base, and 10 bases lay between the germline ends. Germline lookup yields CDR1 SQVTM and CDR2 ANQGSEA. The CDR3 covers 13 residues. The CDR3 DNA reads TGCAGCGTCGGGACTGATTCCTACAATGAGCAGTTCTTC. Protein product: CSVGTDSYNEQFF.

V usage is TRBV6-2 or TRBV6-3 and J usage is TRBJ2-3; 9 bases align to TRBD2. The CDR3 has 18 amino acids. The junction had 11 bases not matched to a gene; V was cut back by 4 bases and J by 0 bases. Germline-derived CDR1 and CDR2 are MNHEY and SVGEGT. The chain's CDR3 is CASSSSGKSIWSTDTQYF. As DNA, the CDR3 is TGTGCCAGCAGTTCTAGCGGGAAGTCGATTTGGAGCACAGATACGCAGTATTTT.

The chain carries TRBV6-5 and TRBJ2-1; 10 positions agree with TRBD2. After removal of 7 bases from V and 9 bases from J, the junction contained 9 bases not matched to a gene. This CDR3 has 14 residues. Germline V gene sequence: CDR1 MNHEY, CDR2 SVGAGI. CDR3 sequence: CASKIAGGNGEQFF. In DNA form, the CDR3 reads TGTGCCAGCAAAATAGCGGGAGGTAACGGTGAGCAGTTCTTC.

The chain employs TRBV9 and TRBJ1-2, with D possibly matching TRBD1 (6 bases). CDR1 and CDR2 (germline): SGDLS, YYNGEE. The V gene lost 1 base and the J gene lost 4 bases, with 14 bases spanning the gap. CDR3 length: 15 amino acids. The CDR3 loop reads CASSVTGLAVYGYTF. The CDR3 nucleotides are TGTGCCAGCAGCGTAACAGGGTTGGCCGTCTATGGCTACACCTTC.

This clone has a single count. The chain employs TRBV5-8 and TRBJ1-1; weak D call: TRBD1 (6 bases). The germline gives CDR1 SGHTS, CDR2 YDEGEE. Between the trimmed V and J ends, which lost 4 bases and 5 bases, there was a span of 18 bases. The CDR3 runs to 15 residues. The CDR3 protein is CASSPRTGWKTEAFF. The CDR3 nucleotides are TGTGCCAGCAGCCCGCGAACAGGGTGGAAAACTGAAGCTTTCTTT.

CDR3 coding DNA: TGTGCCAGCAGCTTGACGGACAGAACTAATGAAAAACTGTTTTTT. Its translation is CASSLTDRTNEKLFF. V and J are TRBV5-8 and TRBJ1-4; weak D call: TRBD1 (6 bases). Germline V CDR1 and CDR2: SGHTS, YDEGEE. The CDR3 consists of 15 residues. Trimming took off 1 base at V and 1 base at J, with 8 bases between the two ends. The full variable domain, with the rest looked up from reference TRBV5-8 and TRBJ1-4, is EAGVTQSPTHLIKTRGQQATLRCSPISGHTSVYWYQQALGLGLQFLLWYDEGEERNRGNFPPRFSGRQFPNYSSELNVNALELEDSALYLCASSLTDRTNEKLFFGSGTQLSVL.

V usage is TRBV19 and J usage is TRBJ1-5, with 7 bases identical to TRBD1. V lost 3 bases to trimming and J lost 2 bases; unmatched junction nucleotides: 7. The CDR3 runs 16 residues. Per the germline V gene, CDR1 is LNHDA and CDR2 is SQIVND (reference sequence). The CDR3 is CASSIHRGRGNQPQHF. CDR3 DNA: TGTGCCAGTAGTATCCACAGGGGTCGGGGCAATCAGCCCCAGCATTTT. The variable domain in full, with the rest retrieved from reference TRBV19 and TRBJ1-5, is DGGITQSPKYLFRKEGQNVTLSCEQNLNHDAMYWYRQDPGQGLRLIYYSQIVNDFQKGDIAEGYSVSREKKESFPLTVTSAQKNPTAFYLCASSIHRGRGNQPQHFGDGTRLSIL.

The V and J genes are TRBV2 and TRBJ2-1; a possible D gene is TRBD2 (6 bases). V lost 8 bases and J lost 6, with 17 bases in between. The germline V gene encodes CDR1 SNHLY and CDR2 FYNNEI. This CDR3 contains 14 residues. This CDR3 reads CASGRTRYFNEQFF. CDR3 sequence (DNA): TGTGCCAGCGGGAGGACAAGGTACTTCAATGAGCAGTTCTTC.

This rearrangement joins TRBV6-5 to TRBJ1-3; TRBD1 matches 9 bases. The CDR3 runs 15 residues. After removal of 5 bases from V and 2 bases from J, the junction contained 4 bases not matched to a gene. CDR1 MNHEY and CDR2 SVGAGI come from the germline V gene. CDR3 nucleotides: TGTGCCAGCAGTCCCGGGACAGGGACTGGAAACACCATATATTTT. This translates into CASSPGTGTGNTIYF.

The gene calls are TRBV27 and TRBJ2-3; TRBD1 agrees at 7 bases. J was trimmed by 0 bases and V by 2 bases; bases with no gene match: 11. The CDR3 sequence is 18 residues long. CDR1 is MNHEY and CDR2 is SMNVEV in the germline V gene (reference sequence). Written as DNA, the CDR3 is TGTGCCAGCAGTTTAAAAAAGGAGGACAGGCCCAGCACAGATACGCAGTATTTT. It encodes CASSLKKEDRPSTDTQYF.

For the CDR3, the DNA is TGCGCCAGCAGCCAAGATTATAGTACCAGGGGAAATACTGAAGCTTTCTTT. Translated: CASSQDYSTRGNTEAFF. The V gene is TRBV4-3, the J gene TRBJ1-1, with D maybe TRBD1 (6 bases). The CDR3 is made up of 17 amino acids. Germline CDR1 and CDR2: LGHNA and YSLEER. V shed 0 bases and J shed 5 bases, with 19 bases lying between them.

The chain has TRBV5-1 and TRBJ2-3, with TRBD1 matching 9 bases. The V and J ends lost 3 bases and 0 bases, in that order; junction bases with no gene match: 5. Germline V gene sequence: CDR1 SGHRS, CDR2 YFSETQ. The CDR3 loop spans 16 amino acids. The CDR3 bases are TGCGCCAGCAGCTCCTGGGACAGGGCTAGCACAGATACGCAGTATTTT. It yields the protein CASSSWDRASTDTQYF.

This sequence joins TRBV4-1 and TRBJ1-4; possible D gene TRBD1, 5 bases. V was cut by 8 bases and J by 5 bases, with 12 bases left in between. CDR3 length: 13 residues. Germline CDR1 and CDR2: MGHRA and YSYEKL. This CDR3 is CASAGGKNEKLFF. CDR3 nucleotide sequence: TGCGCCAGCGCGGGGGGGAAGAATGAAAAACTGTTTTTT.

The chain uses TRBV5-4 and TRBJ2-7, with D perhaps matching TRBD2 (5 bases). Between the trimmed V and J ends, which lost 3 bases and 0 bases, there was a span of 13 bases. Per the germline V gene, CDR1 is SGHNT and CDR2 is YYREEE (reference sequence). The CDR3 loop spans 15 amino acids. The CDR3 loop is CASSSNLLDSYEQYF. In DNA, the CDR3 is TGTGCCAGCAGCTCCAACCTACTAGACTCCTACGAGCAGTACTTC.

By frequency in the sample, this clone is medium-sized (0.01 to 0.1%). V usage is TRBV4-1 and J usage is TRBJ1-1, with TRBD1 matching over 7 bases. Germline lookup yields CDR1 MGHRA and CDR2 YSYEKL. The CDR3 length is 15 residues. Unmatched junction bases numbered 9, after V lost 3 bases and J lost 5 bases. In nucleotides, the CDR3 is TGCGCCAGCAGCCAGGCCTACAGGGGACGAACTGAAGCTTTCTTT. Protein product: CASSQAYRGRTEAFF.

The genes are TRBV9 and TRBJ2-3, with 9 positions matching TRBD2. CDR3 size: 17 residues. J gave up 2 bases and V 0 bases, and 7 bases lay outside the gene matches. Germline V CDR1 and CDR2: SGDLS, YYNGEE. DNA of the CDR3: TGTGCCAGCAGCGTAGCCGGACTAGCGCTCTACACAGATACGCAGTATTTT. This translates into CASSVAGLALYTDTQYF. Full variable domain (missing parts from reference TRBV9 and TRBJ2-3): DSGVTQTPKHLITATGQRVTLRCSPRSGDLSVYWYQQSLDQGLQFLIQYYNGEERAKGNILERFSAQQFPDLHSELNLSSLELGDSALYFCASSVAGLALYTDTQYFGPGTRLTVL.

This chain links TRBV30 with TRBJ1-1; D call uncertain. V was trimmed by 4 bases and J by 6 bases, leaving 12 bases between them. This CDR3 is 12 amino acids long. Germline CDR1 GTSNPN, CDR2 SVGIG (reference sequence). The CDR3 DNA reads as TGTGCCTGGAACAAGGAGTACGCTGAAGCTTTCTTT. As protein: CAWNKEYAEAFF.

J is TRBJ2-1 and V is TRBV18, with D tentatively TRBD1 (6 bases). The CDR3 is made up of 14 amino acids. Germline CDR1 is KGHSH and CDR2 is LQKENI. The V and J ends lost 1 base and 7 bases respectively, with 11 bases between them. The CDR3 nucleotides read TGTGCCAGCTCACCACGCCAGGGGAGTAATGAGCAGTTCTTC. As protein: CASSPRQGSNEQFF.